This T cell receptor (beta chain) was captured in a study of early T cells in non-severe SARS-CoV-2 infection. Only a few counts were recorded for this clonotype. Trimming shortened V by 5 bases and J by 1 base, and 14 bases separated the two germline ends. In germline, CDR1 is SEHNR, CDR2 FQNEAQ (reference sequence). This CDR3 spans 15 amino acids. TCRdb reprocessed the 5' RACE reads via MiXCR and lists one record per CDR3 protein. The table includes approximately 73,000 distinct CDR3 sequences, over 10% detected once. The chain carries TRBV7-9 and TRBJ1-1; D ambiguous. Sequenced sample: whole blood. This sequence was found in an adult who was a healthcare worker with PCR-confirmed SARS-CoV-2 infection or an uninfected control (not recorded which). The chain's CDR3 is CASSPTLGTNTEAFF. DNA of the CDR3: TGTGCCAGCAGCCCGACGCTGGGTACGAACACTGAAGCTTTCTTT.